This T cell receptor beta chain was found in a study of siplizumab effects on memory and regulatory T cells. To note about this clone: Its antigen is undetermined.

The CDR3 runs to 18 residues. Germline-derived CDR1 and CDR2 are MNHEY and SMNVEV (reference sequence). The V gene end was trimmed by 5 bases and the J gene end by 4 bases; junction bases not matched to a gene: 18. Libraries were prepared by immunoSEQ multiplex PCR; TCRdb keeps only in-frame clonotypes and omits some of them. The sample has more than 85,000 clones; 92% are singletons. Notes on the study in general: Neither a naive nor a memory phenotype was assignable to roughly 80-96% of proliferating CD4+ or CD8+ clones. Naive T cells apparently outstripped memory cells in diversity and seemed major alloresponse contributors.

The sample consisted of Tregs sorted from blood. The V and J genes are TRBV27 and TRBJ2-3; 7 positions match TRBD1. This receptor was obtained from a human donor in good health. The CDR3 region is CASSRSPGTATVADTQYF. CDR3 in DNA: TGTGCCAGCAGTCGTTCTCCCGGGACAGCCACGGTGGCAGATACGCAGTATTTT.